This TCR beta chain was observed in a study of T-cell memory formation after mild COVID-19. The CDR3 length is 16 residues. Germline V gene lookup returns CDR1 LGHNA and CDR2 YNFKEQ. Losses at the gene ends were 1 base for V and 0 bases for J; bases not matched to a gene: 4. This clonotype was counted only a few times. The antigen remains unidentified. The TCR alpha and TCR beta cDNA libraries, bearing sample barcodes and UMIs, were generated by 5'RACE using constant-segment primers. TCRdb itself ran the 5' RACE reads through MiXCR, one entry per CDR3 protein. The table includes around 200,000 distinct CDR3 sequences, more than 8% detected once. Regarding the study as a whole: Contracting clones from day 15 to 85 showed balanced CD4/CD8; later expanders favored CD4+.

This sequence was found in a man aged 18 to 30 who had mild COVID-19 (a few samples of this study predate the infection). Cell type and time point are not known. The sample comprised PBMCs or a T cell subset sorted from them (not recorded which). V is TRBV4-2 and J is TRBJ2-3; 7 bases fit TRBD1. CDR3 coding DNA: TGTGCCAGCAGCCAAGCCCAGGGGGTTAGCACAGATACGCAGTATTTT. Translated, it gives CASSQAQGVSTDTQYF.